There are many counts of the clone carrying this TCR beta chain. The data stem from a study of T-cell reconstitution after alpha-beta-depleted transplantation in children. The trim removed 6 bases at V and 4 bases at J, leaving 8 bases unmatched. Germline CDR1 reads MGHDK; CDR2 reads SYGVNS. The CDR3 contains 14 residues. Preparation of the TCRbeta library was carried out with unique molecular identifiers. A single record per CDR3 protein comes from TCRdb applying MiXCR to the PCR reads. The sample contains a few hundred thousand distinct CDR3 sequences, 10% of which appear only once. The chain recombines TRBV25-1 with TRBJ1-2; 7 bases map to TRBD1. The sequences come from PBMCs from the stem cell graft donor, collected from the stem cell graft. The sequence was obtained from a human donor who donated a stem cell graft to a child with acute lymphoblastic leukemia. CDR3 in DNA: TGTGCCAGCAGCGACAGGGTCGGAGGCTATGGCTACACCTTC. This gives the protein CASSDRVGGYGYTF.